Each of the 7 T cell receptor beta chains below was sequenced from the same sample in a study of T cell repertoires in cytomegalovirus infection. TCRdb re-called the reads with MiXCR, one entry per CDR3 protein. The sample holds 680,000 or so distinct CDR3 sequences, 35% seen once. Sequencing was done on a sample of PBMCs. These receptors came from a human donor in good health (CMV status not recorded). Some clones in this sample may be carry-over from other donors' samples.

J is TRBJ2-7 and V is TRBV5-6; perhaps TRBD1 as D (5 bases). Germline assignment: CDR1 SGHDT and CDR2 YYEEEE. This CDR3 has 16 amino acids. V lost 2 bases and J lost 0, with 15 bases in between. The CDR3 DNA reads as TGTGCCAGCAGCTTTTTAACAGGTGGTAGCTCCTACGAGCAGTACTTC. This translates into CASSFLTGGSSYEQYF.

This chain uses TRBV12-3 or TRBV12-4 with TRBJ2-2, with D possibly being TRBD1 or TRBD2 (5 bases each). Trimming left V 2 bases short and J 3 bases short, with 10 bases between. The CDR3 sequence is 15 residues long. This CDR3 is CASSLRGEYTGELFF. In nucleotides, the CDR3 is TGTGCCAGCAGTTTAAGGGGAGAGTACACCGGGGAGCTGTTTTTT.

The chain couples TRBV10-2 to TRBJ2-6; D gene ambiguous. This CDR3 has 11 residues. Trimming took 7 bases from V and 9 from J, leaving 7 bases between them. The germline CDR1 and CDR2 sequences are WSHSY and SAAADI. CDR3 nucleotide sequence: TGCGCCAGCACGCTAGACAACGTCCTGACTTTC. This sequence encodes CASTLDNVLTF.

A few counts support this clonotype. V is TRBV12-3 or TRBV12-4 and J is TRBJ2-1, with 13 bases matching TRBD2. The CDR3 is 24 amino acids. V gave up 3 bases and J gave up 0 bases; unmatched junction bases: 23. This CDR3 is CASSFRFGGATRTSGGPSYNEQFF. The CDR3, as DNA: TGTGCCAGCAGTTTCAGGTTCGGCGGCGCTACTCGGACTAGCGGGGGACCCTCCTACAATGAGCAGTTCTTC.

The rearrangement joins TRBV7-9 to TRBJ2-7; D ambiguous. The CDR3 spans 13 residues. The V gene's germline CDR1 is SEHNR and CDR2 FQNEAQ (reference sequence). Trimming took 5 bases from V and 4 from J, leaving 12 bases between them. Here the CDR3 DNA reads TGTGCCAGCAGCCCAGAAGCGCAGTACGAGCAGTACTTC. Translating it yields CASSPEAQYEQYF.

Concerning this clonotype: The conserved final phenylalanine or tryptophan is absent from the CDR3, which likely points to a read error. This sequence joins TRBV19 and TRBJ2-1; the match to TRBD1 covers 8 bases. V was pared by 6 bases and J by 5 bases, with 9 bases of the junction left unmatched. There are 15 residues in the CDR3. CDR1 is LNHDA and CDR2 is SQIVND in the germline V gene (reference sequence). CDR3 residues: CASSRDRGADNEQFL. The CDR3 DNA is TGTGCCAGTAGCCGCGACAGGGGAGCCGACAATGAGCAGTTCTTA.

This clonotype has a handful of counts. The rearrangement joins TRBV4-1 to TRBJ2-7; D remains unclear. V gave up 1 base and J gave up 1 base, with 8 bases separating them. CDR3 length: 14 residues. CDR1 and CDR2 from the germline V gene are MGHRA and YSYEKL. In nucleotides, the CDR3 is TGCGCCAGCAGCCAAGGCCAGGTTTCCTACGAGCAGTACTTC. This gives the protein CASSQGQVSYEQYF.